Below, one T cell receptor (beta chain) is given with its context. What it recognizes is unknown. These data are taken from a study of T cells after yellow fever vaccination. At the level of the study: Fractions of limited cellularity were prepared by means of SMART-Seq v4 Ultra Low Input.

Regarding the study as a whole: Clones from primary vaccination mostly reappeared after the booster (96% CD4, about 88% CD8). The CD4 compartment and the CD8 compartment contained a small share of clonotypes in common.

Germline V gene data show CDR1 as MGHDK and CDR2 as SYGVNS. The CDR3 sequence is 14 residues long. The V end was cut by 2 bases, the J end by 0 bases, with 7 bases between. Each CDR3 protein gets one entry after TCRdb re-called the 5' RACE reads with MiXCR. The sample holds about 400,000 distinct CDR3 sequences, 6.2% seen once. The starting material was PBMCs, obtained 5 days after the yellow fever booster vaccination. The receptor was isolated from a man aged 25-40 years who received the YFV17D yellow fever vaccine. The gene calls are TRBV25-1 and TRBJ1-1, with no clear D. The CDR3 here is CASSETLMNTEAFF. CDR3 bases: TGTGCCAGCAGTGAAACACTCATGAACACTGAAGCTTTCTTT.